This T cell receptor beta chain originates from a study of blood T cell repertoires in COVID-19. About the study: Both acute and convalescent COVID-19 samples were obtained from the United States, Italy and Spain. T cells, B-cell-depleted T cells, or PBMCs supplied cDNA or gDNA.

Under the authors' procedure: Estimates of nucleated cell counts were drawn from the amplification of reference gene primers. Using immunoSEQ multiplex PCR, the repertoire was profiled, and TCRdb retains in-frame clones only, with some absent. V and J calls and clone size are copied from that table; D and trimming were computed from the DNA. The data contain under 200,000 clones, 85% to 90% of them singletons. Material for sequencing was peripheral blood. This receptor was identified in a man between 18 and 35 years old with acute or convalescent COVID-19.

CDR3: CASSQIPAGGSYEQYF. CDR3 sequence (DNA): TGCGCCAGCAGCCAAATCCCGGCGGGTGGATCCTACGAGCAGTACTTC. The genes are TRBV4-1 and TRBJ2-7, with D perhaps TRBD2 (5 bases). The ends were cut back, 2 bases at V and 1 base at J, with 15 bases in the middle. The V gene's germline CDR1 is MGHRA and CDR2 YSYEKL. This CDR3 has 16 residues.